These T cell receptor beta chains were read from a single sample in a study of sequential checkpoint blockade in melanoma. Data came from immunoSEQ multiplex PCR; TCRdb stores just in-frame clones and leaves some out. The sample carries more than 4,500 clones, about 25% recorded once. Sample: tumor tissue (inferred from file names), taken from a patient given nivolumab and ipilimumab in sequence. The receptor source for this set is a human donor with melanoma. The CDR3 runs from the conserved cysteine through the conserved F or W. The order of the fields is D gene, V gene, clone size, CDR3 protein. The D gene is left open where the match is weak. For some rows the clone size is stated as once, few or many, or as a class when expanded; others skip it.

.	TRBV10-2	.	CASSEWRYEQYF
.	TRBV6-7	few	CASSYGETQYF
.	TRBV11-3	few	CASSSGQFTGELFF
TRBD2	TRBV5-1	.	CASSFSTGLAVGELFF
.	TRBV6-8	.	CASSYPMGRDYSPLHF
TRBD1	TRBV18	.	CASSRGQGSYNEQFF
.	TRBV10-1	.	CASGSGNTIYF
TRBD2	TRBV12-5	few	CASKTSGGAPQETQYF
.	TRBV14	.	CASSQGPTTGELFF
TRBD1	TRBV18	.	CASSPITGGEHQETQYF
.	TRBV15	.	CATSNRRQALGGETQYF
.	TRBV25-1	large	CASSGTSRGLSGEQYF
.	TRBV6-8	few	CAITKRGTDTQYF
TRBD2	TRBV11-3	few	CASSLVEAGSSYNEQFF
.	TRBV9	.	CASSVTGTHTGMNTEAFF
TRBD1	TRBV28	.	CASKGTGQGANF
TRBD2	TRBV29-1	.	CSVGTGGQNTGELFF
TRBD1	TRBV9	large	CASSAGGLSDTQYF
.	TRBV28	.	CASKAAGNEQFF
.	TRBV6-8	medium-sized	CASSYAVGTEAFF
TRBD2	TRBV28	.	CASSPSSGRTFEQYF
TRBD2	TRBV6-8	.	CAIRGTSGNVSYNEQFF
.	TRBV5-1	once	CASRPTENTGELFF
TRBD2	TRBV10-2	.	CASSVSGSDNEQFF
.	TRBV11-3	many	CASSPPGSALASEQFF
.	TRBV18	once	CASSPPAGNGYTF
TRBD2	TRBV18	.	CASSPPSGVLNEQFF
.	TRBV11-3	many	CASSPLGTSSGNTIYF